This TCR beta chain was recovered during a study of neoadjuvant anti-PD-1 for oral cavity cancer. Points from the study as a whole: Pretreatment Treg/Th17 ratio correlated inversely with post-treatment tumor clonality.

Profiled with immunoSEQ multiplex PCR; TCRdb holds only in-frame clones, not every one. The sample has around 13,000 clones, about 65% seen once; the top ten hold 2% to 2.5%. As to this clone: The antigen is undetermined.

The CDR3 runs to 16 residues. With 4 bases removed from V and 4 bases from J, the gap between germline ends came to 20 bases. Germline V CDR1 and CDR2: SGHNT, YYREEE (reference sequence). The chain is built from TRBV5-4 and TRBJ1-2; possibly TRBD1 for D (6 bases). The source material was PBMCs, sampled before nivolumab (anti-PD-1) treatment. This receptor was taken from a person aged 40-85 years with oral cavity squamous cell carcinoma. The CDR3 DNA is TGTGCCAGCAGCCGAGATAAAATCCTACAGGGCTATGGCTACACCTTC. It yields the protein CASSRDKILQGYGYTF.